This T cell receptor beta chain was found in a study of T-cell reconstitution after alpha-beta-depleted transplantation in children. General study points: After transplant, at about two months, alpha-beta T cells were reportedly derived from several hundred expanded graft clones. Newly produced T cells mostly accounted for T-cell counts and diversity one year post-transplant. The study traced high day-60 TCRbeta diversity in some patients to surviving recipient T cells and thymic progenitors.

TCRbeta library construction was performed incorporating unique molecular identifiers. TCRdb analysed the PCR reads with MiXCR anew, one entry per CDR3 protein. The sample records hundreds of thousands of distinct CDR3 sequences, 11% being singletons. Regarding this clonotype: Its antigen is still unknown.

Losses at the gene ends were 3 bases for V and 9 bases for J; bases not matched to a gene: 4. Germline CDR1 DFQATT, CDR2 SNEGSKA (reference sequence). The CDR3 has 12 residues. Sample: PBMCs, taken before TCRalphabeta/CD19-depleted stem cell transplant. The TCR comes from a child in the first two years of life with acute myeloid leukemia, due to receive a stem cell transplant. The chain has TRBV20-1 and TRBJ2-1; 8 bases fit TRBD2. The CDR3 region is CSASVAGTEQFF. CDR3 DNA sequence: TGCAGTGCTAGTGTAGCGGGAACTGAGCAGTTCTTC.